The present entry profiles one TCR beta chain with its context. This record belongs to a study of T cell responses to AZD1222 COVID-19 vaccine. The junction had 4 bases not matched to a gene; V was cut back by 5 bases and J by 2 bases. This CDR3 has 15 residues. CDR1 and CDR2 (germline): KGHSH, LQKENI. TCRdb's table, derived via immunoSEQ multiplex PCR, lists solely in-frame clones and lacks some. Counted here are around 99,000 clones, around nine tenths occurring once; the ten biggest clones make up around 5%. Pooled samples include second doses given at about 4 or 12 weeks. This material consisted of peripheral blood, taken 28 days after the second AZD1222 dose. This TCR came from an adult who received the AZD1222 COVID-19 vaccine. This rearrangement joins TRBV18 to TRBJ1-5; the match to TRBD1 covers 9 bases. CDR3 nucleotides: TGTGCCAGCTCATCAAGGACAGGGGGCAATCAGCCCCAGCATTTT. As protein: CASSSRTGGNQPQHF. Drawing the rest from reference TRBV18 and TRBJ1-5, the complete variable domain is NAGVMQNPRHLVRRRGQEARLRCSPMKGHSHVYWYRQLPEEGLKFMVYLQKENIIDESGMPKERFSAEFPKEGPSILRIQQVVRGDSAAYFCASSSRTGGNQPQHFGDGTRLSIL.